Below are 27 T cell receptor beta chains sequenced from a single sample in a study of T and B cells in COVID-19 patients (dated by TCRdb to about 2020). Genomic DNA extracted from blood, in amounts of about 220-500 ng, served as the starting material for amplifying TRB repertoires. Sequencing relied on an Illumina MiSeq. Multiplex PCR with BIOMED2 TRB-A/B primer pools was used to amplify TRB rearrangements. TCRdb reprocessing: public reads trimmed at Q25 with fastp, clones called with MiXCR, in-frame beta chains kept. Rows with one shared CDR3 protein collapse into an entry with the most common genes and DNA. The sample table shows around 10,000 distinct CDR3 sequences, and roughly 31% are seen once. Jointly, the top ten make up roughly a sixth of the sample. Sequencing was done on a sample of blood. The receptors were gathered from a human donor with active COVID-19.

This clonotype showed up just once. The CDR3 coding sequence is TGTGCCAGCAGGAAGGGTGGAAGGGGGGAATATAATTCACCCCTCCACTTT. This sequence encodes CASRKGGRGEYNSPLHF. The rearrangement uses TRBV6-9 and TRBJ1-6; D perhaps matches TRBD1 (6 bases). Trimming stripped 6 bases from V and 4 bases from J, with 19 bases between. The CDR3 consists of 17 residues. CDR1 is MNHGY, CDR2 SVAAGI, per germline.

The chain combines TRBV27 with TRBJ2-7; D unresolved. Trimming took off 3 bases at V and 0 bases at J, with 6 bases between the two ends. The CDR3 consists of 13 residues. Per germline, CDR1 MNHEY and CDR2 SMNVEV (reference sequence). CDR3 region: CASSLKSSYEQYF. The CDR3 bases are TGTGCCAGCAGTTTGAAGAGCTCCTACGAGCAGTACTTC.

This clonotype was counted between two and nine times. This chain connects TRBV12-3 or TRBV12-4 to TRBJ1-1; D not resolved. The CDR3 is 15 residues long. V lost 3 bases, J lost 1 base, and 12 bases lay in between. CDR3 region: CASSFTGRRNTEAFF. The CDR3 nucleotides read TGTGCCAGCAGTTTCACGGGGAGACGGAACACTGAAGCTTTCTTT.

By share, this clonotype ranks as medium-sized (0.01 to 0.1%). The CDR3 DNA follows: TGTGCCAGCAGCTTGGGCGGGACAGGGGAGGAGACCCAGTACTTC. Protein: CASSLGGTGEETQYF. The chain recombines TRBV5-6 with TRBJ2-5, with 10 bases matching TRBD1. Trimming cost V 0 bases and J 5 bases; bases outside gene matches: 4. Germline V gene data show CDR1 as SGHDT and CDR2 as YYEEEE. This CDR3 has 15 residues.

This clonotype is labeled medium-sized. The V call is TRBV11-1, the J call TRBJ1-2; 7 bases map to TRBD1. In germline, CDR1 is SGHAT, CDR2 FQDESV (reference sequence). The CDR3 sequence is 12 residues long. The V segment lost 4 bases and the J segment 7 bases; nucleotides outside the gene matches: 3. The CDR3 region has the DNA TGTGCCAGCAGCTCTAGGGGGCCTGGCTACACCTTC. As protein: CASSSRGPGYTF.

The chain couples TRBV6-5 to TRBJ1-1; D ambiguous. The V gene's germline CDR1 is MNHEY and CDR2 SVGAGI. The V end was cut by 0 bases, the J end by 4 bases, with 6 bases between. This CDR3 has 13 residues. The CDR3 DNA is TGTGCCAGCAGTTACTCATGGGGCACTGAAGCTTTCTTT. Amino acid sequence: CASSYSWGTEAFF.

V and J are TRBV7-9 and TRBJ2-1; 8 bases match TRBD2. This CDR3 contains 15 residues. With V trimmed by 1 base and J by 9 bases, 8 bases remained unmatched. Germline V gives CDR1 SEHNR, CDR2 FQNEAQ (reference sequence). This CDR3 is CASSLDPGGLGEQFF. CDR3 in DNA: TGTGCCAGCAGCTTAGACCCGGGGGGGCTGGGTGAGCAGTTCTTC.

This clonotype was observed a handful of times. The gene calls are TRBV18 and TRBJ2-3, with 7 bases fitting TRBD1. From germline, CDR1 is KGHSH and CDR2 LQKENI. The CDR3 spans 16 residues. V lost 3 bases, J lost 0 bases, and 6 bases stayed unmatched. CDR3 residues: CASSPQGVSSTDTQYF. For the CDR3, the DNA is TGTGCCAGCTCACCGCAGGGGGTTTCGAGCACAGATACGCAGTATTTT. Complete variable domain (other parts from reference TRBV18 and TRBJ2-3): NAGVMQNPRHLVRRRGQEARLRCSPMKGHSHVYWYRQLPEEGLKFMVYLQKENIIDESGMPKERFSAEFPKEGPSILRIQQVVRGDSAAYFCASSPQGVSSTDTQYFGPGTRLTVL.

The rearrangement joins TRBV12-3 or TRBV12-4 to TRBJ2-2; 9 positions match TRBD1. The CDR3 is 15 amino acids. V lost 7 bases, J lost 4 bases, and 7 bases stayed unmatched. Here the CDR3 reads CASNPGTGTTGELFF. The DNA of the CDR3 is TGTGCCAGCAATCCCGGGACAGGGACCACCGGGGAGCTGTTTTTT.

This clonotype has a handful of counts. V usage is TRBV6-5 and J usage is TRBJ2-7; tentative D call: TRBD1 (5 bases). The germline V gene encodes CDR1 MNHEY and CDR2 SVGAGI. Trimming cost V 8 bases and J 0 bases, with 14 bases left between them. The CDR3 spans 14 residues. CDR3 nucleotides: TGTGCCAGCTGCAAGACAGCAACCTCCTACGAGCAGTACTTC. This gives the protein CASCKTATSYEQYF.

The CDR3 DNA sequence: TGCGCCAGCAGCTTTCTTGGGACAGGGGAGGAAAAACTGTTTTTT. It encodes CASSFLGTGEEKLFF. The chain has TRBV5-1 and TRBJ1-4; 10 bases align to TRBD1. The germline gives CDR1 SGHRS, CDR2 YFSETQ. J gave up 8 bases and V 2 bases, and 6 bases lay outside the gene matches. CDR3 size: 15 residues.

The V and J genes are TRBV18 and TRBJ1-2, with 7 bases fitting TRBD1. This CDR3 has 16 amino acids. After removal of 6 bases from V and 0 bases from J, the junction contained 10 bases not matched to a gene. Looked up from germline, CDR1 is KGHSH and CDR2 is LQKENI. CDR3 region: CASSQGQDSANYGYTF. The CDR3 DNA reads TGTGCCAGCTCCCAAGGACAGGACTCTGCTAACTATGGCTACACCTTC.

The V and J genes are TRBV7-9 and TRBJ2-7; no firm D call. CDR3 length: 16 amino acids. Per the germline V gene, CDR1 is SEHNR and CDR2 is FQNEAQ (reference sequence). The germline V and J ends were trimmed by 5 bases and 2 bases, with 19 bases remaining between them. The CDR3 here is CASSIIEHRGTYEQYF. The CDR3 DNA follows: TGTGCCAGCAGCATCATAGAACACAGAGGCACCTACGAGCAGTACTTC. Using reference TRBV7-9 and TRBJ2-7 for the parts outside the CDR3, the full variable domain is DTGVSQNPRHKITKRGQNVTFRCDPISEHNRLYWYRQTLGQGPEFLTYFQNEAQLEKSRLLSDRFSAERPKGSFSTLEIQRTEQGDSAMYLCASSIIEHRGTYEQYFGPGTRLTVT.

The chain has TRBV10-3 and TRBJ1-6; D remains ambiguous. V lost 2 bases to trimming and J lost 9 bases, with 14 bases between them. The V gene's germline CDR1 is ENHRY and CDR2 SYGVKD. This CDR3 has 15 residues. In DNA form, the CDR3 reads TGTGCCATCAGTGAGACCCCCAAAGGCTCTTCACCCCTCCACTTT. It translates to CAISETPKGSSPLHF.

The chain combines TRBV5-1 with TRBJ1-6; D is possibly TRBD1 (5 bases). CDR3 length equals 15 residues. The V and J ends lost 4 bases and 10 bases respectively, with 18 bases between them. Germline-derived CDR1 and CDR2 are SGHRS and YFSETQ. The CDR3 DNA reads as TGCGCCAGCAGCAACGGGACCCTCGGAAGATCACCCCTCCACTTT. Protein: CASSNGTLGRSPLHF.

Details on this clonotype: Since no conserved phenylalanine or tryptophan closes the CDR3, a read error is the likely cause. The V gene is TRBV6-2 or TRBV6-3, the J gene TRBJ1-3, with D possibly being TRBD1 (6 bases). Per germline, CDR1 MNHEY and CDR2 SVGEGT. This CDR3 comprises 15 residues. The V gene lost 6 bases and the J gene lost 0 bases, with 12 bases spanning the gap. The CDR3 DNA reads TGTGCCAGCAGCTCCGGGACAACCTCTGGAAACACCATATATTTG. It is translated as CASSSGTTSGNTIYL.

This clonotype is labeled as medium-sized. The V gene is TRBV15, the J gene TRBJ2-7; tentatively, D is TRBD2 (7 bases). Germline V gives CDR1 LNHNV, CDR2 YYDKDF (reference sequence). The length of the CDR3 is 14 residues. V was cut by 8 bases and J by 0 bases, with 14 bases left in between. CDR3: CATGGGGSSYEQYF. CDR3 DNA: TGTGCCACCGGAGGGGGAGGGAGCTCCTACGAGCAGTACTTC.

This clonotype was picked up a small number of times. The rearrangement joins TRBV6-1 to TRBJ2-7, with D possibly matching TRBD2 (6 bases). This CDR3 spans 13 amino acids. CDR1 and CDR2 (germline): MNHNS, SASEGT. Trimming cost V 8 bases and J 0 bases, with 11 bases left between them. CDR3: CASDRGTSYEQYF. The CDR3 DNA sequence: TGTGCCAGCGACCGCGGGACCTCCTACGAGCAGTACTTC.

As DNA, the CDR3 is TGTGCCAGCAGTTTGAGGCGGAGGGAGCAGTACTTC. Amino acids: CASSLRRREQYF. This chain connects TRBV12-3 or TRBV12-4 to TRBJ2-7; D perhaps matches TRBD2 (5 bases). V shed 3 bases and J shed 7 bases, with 10 bases lying between them. The CDR3 loop spans 12 amino acids.

The chain is built from TRBV6-5 and TRBJ1-5; 9 bases map to TRBD1. The CDR3 length is 15 residues. The junction had 7 bases not matched to a gene; V was cut back by 4 bases and J by 6 bases. Germline V CDR1 and CDR2: MNHEY, SVGAGI. The CDR3 DNA reads TGTGCCAGCAGTTCCACCGGGACAGGGCTTCAGCCCCAGCATTTT. Translation gives CASSSTGTGLQPQHF.

The chain combines TRBV5-4 with TRBJ1-4; 7 nucleotides agree with TRBD1. CDR1 is SGHNT, CDR2 YYREEE, per germline (reference sequence). With 2 bases clipped from V and 5 bases from J, the junction kept 6 bases outside the gene matches. This CDR3 comprises 15 residues. The CDR3 nucleotides read TGTGCCAGCAGCTTAGGGGGACAGCGAAATGAAAAACTGTTTTTT. It encodes CASSLGGQRNEKLFF.

The chain combines TRBV6-4 with TRBJ2-3, with no clear D. The CDR3 covers 13 residues. CDR1 is MRHNA and CDR2 is SNTAGT in the germline V gene. The germline V and J ends were trimmed by 2 bases and 2 bases, with 5 bases remaining between them. The CDR3 loop reads CASSDGITDTQYF. CDR3 DNA sequence: TGTGCCAGCAGTGACGGAATCACAGATACGCAGTATTTT.

This chain connects TRBV29-1 to TRBJ2-7; TRBD1 agrees at 7 bases. Losses at the gene ends were 5 bases for V and 2 bases for J; bases not matched to a gene: 12. CDR3 size: 15 residues. Germline CDR1 reads SQVTM; CDR2 reads ANQGSEA. The CDR3, as DNA: TGCAGCGTTAGAACCGGGACAGCCGAAACCTACGAGCAGTACTTC. It codes for CSVRTGTAETYEQYF.

This chain connects TRBV12-3 or TRBV12-4 to TRBJ2-3; 13 bases line up with TRBD2. The trim removed 6 bases at V and 4 bases at J, leaving 7 bases unmatched. This CDR3 has 16 residues. The CDR3 DNA reads TGTGCCAGCAGCTCCTGGACTAGCGGGGGCGCAGATACGCAGTATTTT. Amino acid sequence: CASSSWTSGGADTQYF.

The rearrangement joins TRBV24-1 to TRBJ1-1, with 10 bases aligning to TRBD1. CDR3 length equals 13 residues. CDR1 KGHDR and CDR2 SFDVKD come from the germline V gene. V dropped 8 bases and J dropped 4; count of bases not matched to a gene: 3. CDR3 bases: TGTGCCACCACACGGACAGGGGGCACTGAAGCTTTCTTT. Protein: CATTRTGGTEAFF.

In its sample, this clonotype is medium-sized. CDR3 sequence (DNA): TGTGCCAGCAGTTTAGCGACGGGACAGGTTTTGTTTTTT. The encoded protein is CASSLATGQVLFF. This chain uses TRBV12-3 or TRBV12-4 with TRBJ2-2; 8 bases map to TRBD1. The V and J ends lost 0 bases and 15 bases, in that order; junction bases with no gene match: 6. This CDR3 contains 13 residues.

Relative to its sample, this clonotype is medium-sized. This sequence joins TRBV19 and TRBJ2-1; 7 bases line up with TRBD2. V shed 10 bases, J shed 6 bases, and the junction held 9 bases outside the gene matches. The CDR3 length is 13 residues. Germline V gene lookup returns CDR1 LNHDA and CDR2 SQIVND (reference sequence). CDR3 loop: CATSISGGNEQFF. The CDR3 bases are TGTGCCACCTCGATATCGGGGGGCAATGAGCAGTTCTTC.